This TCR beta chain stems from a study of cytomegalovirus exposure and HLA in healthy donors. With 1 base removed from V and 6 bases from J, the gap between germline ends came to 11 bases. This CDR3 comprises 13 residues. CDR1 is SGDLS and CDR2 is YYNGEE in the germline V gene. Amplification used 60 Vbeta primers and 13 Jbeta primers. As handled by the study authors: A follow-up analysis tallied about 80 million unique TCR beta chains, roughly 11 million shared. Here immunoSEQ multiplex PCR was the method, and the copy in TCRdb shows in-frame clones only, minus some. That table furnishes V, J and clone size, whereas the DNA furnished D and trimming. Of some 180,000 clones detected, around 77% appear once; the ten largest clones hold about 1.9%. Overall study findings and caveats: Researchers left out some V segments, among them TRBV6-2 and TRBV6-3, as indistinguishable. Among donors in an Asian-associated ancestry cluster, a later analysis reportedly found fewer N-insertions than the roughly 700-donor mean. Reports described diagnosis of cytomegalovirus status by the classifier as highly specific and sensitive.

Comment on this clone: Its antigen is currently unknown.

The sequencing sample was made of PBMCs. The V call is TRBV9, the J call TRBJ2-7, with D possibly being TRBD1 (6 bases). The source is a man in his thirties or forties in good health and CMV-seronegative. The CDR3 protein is CASSVIQGGEQYF. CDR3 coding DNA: TGTGCCAGCAGCGTAATACAGGGCGGCGAGCAGTACTTC.